This TCR beta chain was identified during a study of cytomegalovirus exposure and HLA in healthy donors. In the case of this clone: Antigen unknown.

Overall study results and limits: Reportedly, TCR beta sequences accurately predicted HLA-A and HLA-B alleles in most subjects.

The CDR3 sequence is 15 residues long. Germline assignment: CDR1 SNHLY and CDR2 FYNNEI. Trimming left V 7 bases short and J 5 bases short, with 20 bases between. This PCR relied on a set of 60 Vbeta primers and 13 Jbeta primers. The table came from immunoSEQ multiplex PCR; TCRdb's copy has only in-frame clones and leaves some out. The table shows roughly 150,000 clones, with 60% to 80% occurring only once. This sequence originates from a middle-aged woman in good health and CMV-seronegative. The chain has TRBV2 and TRBJ2-5; tentatively, D is TRBD1 (6 bases). The sample taken for sequencing was PBMCs. Here the CDR3 reads CASIRDTKKGETQYF. The CDR3 region has the DNA TGTGCCAGCATTCGGGACACGAAAAAGGGGGAGACCCAGTACTTC.